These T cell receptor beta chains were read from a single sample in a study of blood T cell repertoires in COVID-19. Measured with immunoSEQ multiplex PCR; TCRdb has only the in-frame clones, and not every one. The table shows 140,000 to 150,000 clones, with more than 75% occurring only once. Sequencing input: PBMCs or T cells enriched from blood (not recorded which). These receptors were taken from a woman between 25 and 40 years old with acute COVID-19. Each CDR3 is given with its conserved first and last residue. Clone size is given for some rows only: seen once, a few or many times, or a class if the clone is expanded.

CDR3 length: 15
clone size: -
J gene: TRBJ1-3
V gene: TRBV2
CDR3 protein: CASSVGTGDGNTIYF

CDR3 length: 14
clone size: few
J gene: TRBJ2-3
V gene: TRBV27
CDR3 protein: CASSSGGPTDTQYF

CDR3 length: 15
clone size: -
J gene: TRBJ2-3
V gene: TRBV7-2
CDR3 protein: CASSPKDSFTDTQYF

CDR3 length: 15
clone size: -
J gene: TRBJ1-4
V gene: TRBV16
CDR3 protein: CASSQWLGQGDKLFF

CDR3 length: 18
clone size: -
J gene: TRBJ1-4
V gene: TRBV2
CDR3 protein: CASSPFSFASEVNEKLFF

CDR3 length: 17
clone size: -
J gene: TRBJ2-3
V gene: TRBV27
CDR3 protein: CASSLSRGRGLTDTQYF

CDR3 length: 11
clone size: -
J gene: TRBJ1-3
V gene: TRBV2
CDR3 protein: CASSTGAPLYF

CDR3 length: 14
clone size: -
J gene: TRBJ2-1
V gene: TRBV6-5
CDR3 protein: CASSYGRDYNEQFF

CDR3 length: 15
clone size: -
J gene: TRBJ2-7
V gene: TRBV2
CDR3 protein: CASRPGLAGGREQYF

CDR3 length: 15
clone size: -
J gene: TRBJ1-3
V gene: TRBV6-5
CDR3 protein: CASSYAEGAGNTIYF

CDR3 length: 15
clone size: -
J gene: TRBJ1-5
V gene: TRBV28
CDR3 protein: CASSYRLLYDQPQHF

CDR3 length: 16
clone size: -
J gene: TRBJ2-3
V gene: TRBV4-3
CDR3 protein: CASSQEGLAGADTQYF

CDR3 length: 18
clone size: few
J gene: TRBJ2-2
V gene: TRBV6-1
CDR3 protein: CASSEVPMGGSYTGELFF

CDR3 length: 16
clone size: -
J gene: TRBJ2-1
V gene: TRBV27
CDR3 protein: CASSPLAGSLTNEQFF

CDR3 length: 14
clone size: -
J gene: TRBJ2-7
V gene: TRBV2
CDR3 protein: CASKEREGPFEQYF

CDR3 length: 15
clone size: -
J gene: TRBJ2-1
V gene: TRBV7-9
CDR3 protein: CASSLAISGSNEQFF

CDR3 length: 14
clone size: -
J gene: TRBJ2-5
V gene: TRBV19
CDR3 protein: CASSIARGWETQYF

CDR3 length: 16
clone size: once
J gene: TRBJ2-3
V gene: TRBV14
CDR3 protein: CASSSGARGNTDTQYF

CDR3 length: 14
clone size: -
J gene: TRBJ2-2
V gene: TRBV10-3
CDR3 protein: CANRQGANTGELFF